The source of this TCR beta chain is a study of blood T cells in healthy people across ages (dated by TCRdb to 2015 to 2017). With respect to the entire study: Template switching captured roughly one uniquely barcoded TCR beta cDNA molecule per two T cells in model experiments. Age-related changes in TCR beta repertoire diversity were measured in the study by deep sequencing normalized with unique cDNA molecular identifiers. Four age groups were formed from the donors: young (average about 17 years), middle-aged (just under 40), aged (62) and long-lived (less than 85). To avoid experimental bias, donors of different ages were randomly spread across the sequencing lanes. For two donors (one aged 18 to 30 and one aged 80 or older), the study analyzed two additional independent replicas of 1 million unique cDNA reads from the same blood draw. Study-wide findings and limitations: Compared with the aged group, more naive CD4+ T cells, fewer expanded clones and increased TCR diversity were shown by the long-lived group, suggesting age selection. As age increased, observed TCR beta diversity per million T cells dropped in a roughly linear way, and a significant reduction was already evident by age approximately 40. Estimates of total diversity based on one million sequenced T cells were considered lower bounds and underestimates. Observed TCR beta diversity correlated strongly with the percentage of naive T cells measured by flow cytometry. The CMV infection status of donors was not known, potentially confounding age-related changes in expanded clonotypes. Because profiling used bulk unsorted PBMCs, naive and antigen-experienced compartments could not be compared conclusively.

Library prep was done by 5' RACE. This sample was sequenced with an Illumina HiSeq 2500. The second PCR ran for about 7 to 11 cycles and used a J-beta primer mix along with a sample-barcoded 5' primer. Each TCR beta cDNA molecule received a unique molecular identifier from a template-switch 5' adaptor carrying 12 random nucleotides. At least 2.5 million CDR3-containing paired-end reads were obtained from each sample. The Mint cDNA synthesis kit, primed by a TRBC-specific oligonucleotide, was used to synthesize first-strand cDNA from all RNA. Following uracil-DNA glycosylase treatment, all cDNA underwent a first 18-cycle PCR with the universal primers M1SS and BC2_uni_R. The source study handled its data this way. For normalization, 1 million high-quality reads were randomly selected from each sample, with every read carrying a distinct molecular identifier. Reads sharing molecular identifiers were discarded rather than binned into consensus sequences. MiTCR, with a Q25 quality threshold and the strictest error-elimination algorithm, was used for CDR3 identification, clonotype clustering and error correction. A nonparametric unseen species model using Euler transformation provided a lower-bound estimate of total TCR beta diversity. The public sequencing data were trimmed at Q25 with fastp and processed into clonotypes with MiXCR by TCRdb, which kept only in-frame beta chains. Each CDR3 protein gets just one entry, which takes the most common genes and DNA from the rows behind it. TCRdb, rather than the study authors, made the V and J calls. The sample table holds about 640,000 distinct CDR3 sequences, of which 40% to 45% were seen once. Clones ranked in the top ten supply 25% to 35% of the sample.

With regard to this clonotype: What this receptor recognizes is not known. The sample holds no much larger clone one base away, and base qualities are not on file.

The 39 donors, aged about 6 to 90 years, were systemically healthy Caucasian individuals from Russia. Each donor gave 8 to 10 milliliters of peripheral blood, collected into EDTA-treated Vacutainer tubes. PBMCs were isolated by Ficoll-Paque density-gradient centrifugation, with at least 6 million obtained per sample. Trizol reagent was used to extract total RNA from PBMCs, with at least 6 micrograms per sample. The percentages of naive CD45RAhigh/CD27high T cells were determined by flow cytometry on a PBMC aliquot from every donor. The CDR3 covers 17 residues, taking in both the cysteine and the phenylalanine. Of the read, only the CDR3 DNA is kept; its 51 bases are in frame from base 1. CDR1 and CDR2, per the germline V gene (reference sequence), are SEHNR and FQNEAQ. Trimming costs V 4 bases and J 2 bases, and their ends lie 19 bases apart.

The sequence came from an older man in good health. The V gene is TRBV7-9 and the J gene is TRBJ2-3; TRBD2 is a weak D gene call, 6 bases matching. The sequencing input was blood. Here is the DNA: TGTGCCAGCAGCTCCCTGGGGAGCGGGCACTCCACAGATACGCAGTATTTT. Its protein reads: CASSSLGSGHSTDTQYF. Full variable domain (CDR3 extended with the reference TRBV7-9 and TRBJ2-3 proteins): DTGVSQNPRHKITKRGQNVTFRCDPISEHNRLYWYRQTLGQGPEFLTYFQNEAQLEKSRLLSDRFSAERPKGSFSTLEIQRTEQGDSAMYLCASSSLGSGHSTDTQYFGPGTRLTVL.